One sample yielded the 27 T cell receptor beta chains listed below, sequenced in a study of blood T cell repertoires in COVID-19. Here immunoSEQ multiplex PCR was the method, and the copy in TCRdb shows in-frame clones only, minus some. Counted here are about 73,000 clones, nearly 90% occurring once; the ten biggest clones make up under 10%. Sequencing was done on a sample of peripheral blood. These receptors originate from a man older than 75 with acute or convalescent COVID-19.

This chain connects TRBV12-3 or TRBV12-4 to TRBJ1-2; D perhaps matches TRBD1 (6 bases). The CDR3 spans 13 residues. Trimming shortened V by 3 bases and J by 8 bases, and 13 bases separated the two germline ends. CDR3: CASSFQGLGGYTF. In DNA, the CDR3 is TGTGCCAGCAGTTTTCAGGGGCTAGGAGGCTACACCTTC.

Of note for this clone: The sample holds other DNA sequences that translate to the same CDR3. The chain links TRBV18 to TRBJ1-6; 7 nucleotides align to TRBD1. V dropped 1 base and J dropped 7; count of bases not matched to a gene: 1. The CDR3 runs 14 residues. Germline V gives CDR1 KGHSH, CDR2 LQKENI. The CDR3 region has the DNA TGTGCCAGCTCACCACAGGGGGCCAATTCACCCCTCCACTTT. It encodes CASSPQGANSPLHF.

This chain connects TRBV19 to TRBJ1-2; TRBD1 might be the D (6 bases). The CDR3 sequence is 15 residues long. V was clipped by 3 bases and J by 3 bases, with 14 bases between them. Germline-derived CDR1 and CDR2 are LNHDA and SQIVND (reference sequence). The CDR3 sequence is CASSILRGKDYGYTF. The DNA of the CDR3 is TGTGCCAGTAGTATCTTGAGGGGGAAAGACTATGGCTACACCTTC.

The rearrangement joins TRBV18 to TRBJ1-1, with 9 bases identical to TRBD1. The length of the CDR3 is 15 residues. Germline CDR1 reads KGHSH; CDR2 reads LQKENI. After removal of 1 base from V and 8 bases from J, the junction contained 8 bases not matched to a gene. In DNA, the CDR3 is TGTGCCAGCTCACCACGGGGGACAGGGCTTGGGGAAGCTTTCTTT. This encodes CASSPRGTGLGEAFF.

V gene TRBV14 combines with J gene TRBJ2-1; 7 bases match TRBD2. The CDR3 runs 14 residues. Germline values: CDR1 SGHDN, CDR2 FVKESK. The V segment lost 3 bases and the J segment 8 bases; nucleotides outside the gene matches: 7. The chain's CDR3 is CASSQTSRLHEQFF. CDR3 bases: TGTGCCAGCAGCCAGACTAGCAGGTTACATGAGCAGTTCTTC.

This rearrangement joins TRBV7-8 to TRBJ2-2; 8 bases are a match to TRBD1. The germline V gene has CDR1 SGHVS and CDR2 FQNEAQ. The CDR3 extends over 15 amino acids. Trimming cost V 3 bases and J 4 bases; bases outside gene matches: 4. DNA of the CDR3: TGTGCCAGCAGCTTGACAGGGGCCGGCACCGGGGAGCTGTTTTTT. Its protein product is CASSLTGAGTGELFF.

CDR3 loop: CASSLDFSGTGGFSPLHF. The CDR3 nucleotides are TGTGCCAGCAGCTTAGACTTCTCCGGGACAGGGGGCTTTTCACCCCTCCACTTT. The rearrangement uses TRBV7-8 and TRBJ1-6; the match to TRBD1 covers 12 bases. CDR1 is SGHVS and CDR2 is FQNEAQ in the germline V gene. This CDR3 has 18 amino acids. The junction had 10 bases not matched to a gene; V was cut back by 1 base and J by 9 bases.

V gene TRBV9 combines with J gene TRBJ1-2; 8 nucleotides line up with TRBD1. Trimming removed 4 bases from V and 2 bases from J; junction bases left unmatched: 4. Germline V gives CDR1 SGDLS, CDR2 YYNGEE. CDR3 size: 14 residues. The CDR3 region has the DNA TGTGCCAGCAGCTTAAGACAGGGGAACTATGGCTACACCTTC. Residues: CASSLRQGNYGYTF.

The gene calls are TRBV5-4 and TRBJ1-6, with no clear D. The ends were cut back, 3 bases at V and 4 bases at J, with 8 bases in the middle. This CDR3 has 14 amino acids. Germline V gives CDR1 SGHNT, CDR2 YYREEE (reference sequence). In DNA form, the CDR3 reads TGTGCCAGCAGCTCAGAAGAATATAATTCACCCCTCCACTTT. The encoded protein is CASSSEEYNSPLHF.

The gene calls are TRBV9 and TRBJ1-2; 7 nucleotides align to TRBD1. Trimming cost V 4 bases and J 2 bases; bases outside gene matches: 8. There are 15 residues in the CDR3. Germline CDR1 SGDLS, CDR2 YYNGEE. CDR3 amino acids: CASSSWDSGNYGYTF. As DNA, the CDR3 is TGTGCCAGCAGCTCCTGGGACAGCGGGAACTATGGCTACACCTTC.

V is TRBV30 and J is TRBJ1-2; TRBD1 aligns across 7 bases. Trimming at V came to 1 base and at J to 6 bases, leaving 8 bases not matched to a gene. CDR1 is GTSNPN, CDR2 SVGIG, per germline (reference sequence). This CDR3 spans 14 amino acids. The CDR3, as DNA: TGTGCCTGGAGTGGAAGGGGGCGCTTAGATGGCTACACCTTC. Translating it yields CAWSGRGRLDGYTF.

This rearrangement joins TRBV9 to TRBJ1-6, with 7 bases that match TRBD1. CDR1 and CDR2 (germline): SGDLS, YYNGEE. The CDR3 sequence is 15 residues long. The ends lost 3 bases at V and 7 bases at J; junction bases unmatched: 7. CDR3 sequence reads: CASSASTGWNSPLHF. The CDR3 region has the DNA TGTGCCAGCAGCGCCTCGACAGGGTGGAATTCACCCCTCCACTTT. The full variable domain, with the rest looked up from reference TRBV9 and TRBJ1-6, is DSGVTQTPKHLITATGQRVTLRCSPRSGDLSVYWYQQSLDQGLQFLIQYYNGEERAKGNILERFSAQQFPDLHSELNLSSLELGDSALYFCASSASTGWNSPLHFGNGTRLTVT.

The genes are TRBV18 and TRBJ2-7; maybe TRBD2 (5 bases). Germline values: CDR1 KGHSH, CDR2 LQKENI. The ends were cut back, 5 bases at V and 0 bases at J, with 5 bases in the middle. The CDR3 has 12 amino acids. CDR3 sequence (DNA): TGTGCCAGCTCAGGGAGCTCCTACGAGCAGTACTTC. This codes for CASSGSSYEQYF. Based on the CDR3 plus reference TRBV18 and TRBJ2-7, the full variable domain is NAGVMQNPRHLVRRRGQEARLRCSPMKGHSHVYWYRQLPEEGLKFMVYLQKENIIDESGMPKERFSAEFPKEGPSILRIQQVVRGDSAAYFCASSGSSYEQYFGPGTRLTVT.

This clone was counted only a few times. DNA for the CDR3: TGTGCCAGCAGCCCGAGGGGAAACACCATATATTTT. It yields the protein CASSPRGNTIYF. V is TRBV9 and J is TRBJ1-3, with D hard to call. The germline gives CDR1 SGDLS, CDR2 YYNGEE. With 4 bases removed from V and 4 bases from J, the gap between germline ends came to 6 bases. This CDR3 contains 12 residues.

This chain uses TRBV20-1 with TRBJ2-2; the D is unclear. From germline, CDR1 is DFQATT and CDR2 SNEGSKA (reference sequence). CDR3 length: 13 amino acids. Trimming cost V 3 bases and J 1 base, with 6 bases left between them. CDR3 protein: CSASPGNTGELFF. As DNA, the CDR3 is TGCAGTGCTAGTCCCGGGAACACCGGGGAGCTGTTTTTT.

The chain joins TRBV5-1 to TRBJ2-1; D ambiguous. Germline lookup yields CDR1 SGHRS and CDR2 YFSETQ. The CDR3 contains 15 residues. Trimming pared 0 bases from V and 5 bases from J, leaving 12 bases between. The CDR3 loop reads CASSLGIDFNNEQFF. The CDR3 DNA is TGCGCCAGCAGCTTGGGTATAGACTTCAACAATGAGCAGTTCTTC. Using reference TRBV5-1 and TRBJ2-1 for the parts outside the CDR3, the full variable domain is KAGVTQTPRYLIKTRGQQVTLSCSPISGHRSVSWYQQTPGQGLQFLFEYFSETQRNKGNFPGRFSGRQFSNSRSEMNVSTLELGDSALYLCASSLGIDFNNEQFFGPGTRLTVL.

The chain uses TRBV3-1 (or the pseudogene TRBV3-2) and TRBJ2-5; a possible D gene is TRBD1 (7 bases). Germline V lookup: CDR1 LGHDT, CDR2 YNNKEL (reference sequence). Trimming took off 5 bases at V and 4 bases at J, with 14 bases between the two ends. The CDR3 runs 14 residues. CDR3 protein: CASSKGGGLETQYF. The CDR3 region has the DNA TGTGCCAGCAGCAAAGGAGGGGGCTTAGAGACCCAGTACTTC.

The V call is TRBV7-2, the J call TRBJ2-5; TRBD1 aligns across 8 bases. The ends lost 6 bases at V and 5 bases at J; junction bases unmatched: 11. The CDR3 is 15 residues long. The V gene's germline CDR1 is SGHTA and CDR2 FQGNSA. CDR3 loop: CASSFLAGGAETQYF. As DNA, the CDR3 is TGTGCCAGCAGTTTCCTAGCAGGGGGCGCCGAGACCCAGTACTTC. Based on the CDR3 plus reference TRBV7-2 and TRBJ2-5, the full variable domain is GAGVSQSPSNKVTEKGKDVELRCDPISGHTALYWYRQSLGQGLEFLIYFQGNSAPDKSGLPSDRFSAERTGGSVSTLTIQRTQQEDSAVYLCASSFLAGGAETQYFGPGTRLLVL.

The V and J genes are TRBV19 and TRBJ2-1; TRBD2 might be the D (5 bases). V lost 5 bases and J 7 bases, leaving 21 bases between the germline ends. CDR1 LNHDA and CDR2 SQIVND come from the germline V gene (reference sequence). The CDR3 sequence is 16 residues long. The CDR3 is CASSSPLALMGNEQFF. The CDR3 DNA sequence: TGTGCCAGTAGTTCCCCTCTAGCACTCATGGGGAATGAGCAGTTCTTC.

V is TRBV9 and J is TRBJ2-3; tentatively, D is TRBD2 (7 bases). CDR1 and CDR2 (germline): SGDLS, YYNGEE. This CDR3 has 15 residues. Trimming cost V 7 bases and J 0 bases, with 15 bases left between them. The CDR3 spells CASSQGGGSTDTQYF. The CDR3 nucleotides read TGTGCCAGCTCACAAGGGGGAGGGAGCACAGATACGCAGTATTTT.

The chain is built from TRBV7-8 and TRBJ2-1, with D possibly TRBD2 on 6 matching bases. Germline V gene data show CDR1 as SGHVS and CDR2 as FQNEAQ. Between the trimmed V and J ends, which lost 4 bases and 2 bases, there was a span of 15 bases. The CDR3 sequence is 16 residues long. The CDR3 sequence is CASSSLGAGTYNEQFF. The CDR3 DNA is TGTGCCAGCAGCTCCCTGGGAGCGGGTACCTACAATGAGCAGTTCTTC.

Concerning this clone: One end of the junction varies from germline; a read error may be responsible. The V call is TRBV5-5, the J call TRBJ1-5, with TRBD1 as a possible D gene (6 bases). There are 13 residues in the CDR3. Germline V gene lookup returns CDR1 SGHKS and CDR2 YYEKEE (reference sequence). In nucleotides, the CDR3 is TGTGCCAGCAGTTTGGACAGTATTCAGCCCCAGCATTTT. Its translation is CASSLDSIQPQHF.

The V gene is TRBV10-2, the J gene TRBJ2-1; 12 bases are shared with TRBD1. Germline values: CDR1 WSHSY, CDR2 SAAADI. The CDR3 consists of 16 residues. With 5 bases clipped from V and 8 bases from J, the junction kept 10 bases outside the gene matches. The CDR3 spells CASSLPGTGGPDEQFF. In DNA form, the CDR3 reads TGCGCCAGCAGTTTACCCGGGACAGGGGGCCCGGATGAGCAGTTCTTC.

Here the CDR3 DNA reads TGCGCCAGCAGCGCGACAGGGACATCGTATGGCTACACCTTC. As protein: CASSATGTSYGYTF. The chain links TRBV5-1 to TRBJ1-2, with TRBD1 identical over 7 bases. There are 14 residues in the CDR3. V lost 4 bases, J lost 5 bases, and 8 bases stayed unmatched. Germline V lookup: CDR1 SGHRS, CDR2 YFSETQ. Looking up the rest from reference TRBV5-1 and TRBJ1-2 gives the full variable domain: KAGVTQTPRYLIKTRGQQVTLSCSPISGHRSVSWYQQTPGQGLQFLFEYFSETQRNKGNFPGRFSGRQFSNSRSEMNVSTLELGDSALYLCASSATGTSYGYTFGSGTRLTVV.

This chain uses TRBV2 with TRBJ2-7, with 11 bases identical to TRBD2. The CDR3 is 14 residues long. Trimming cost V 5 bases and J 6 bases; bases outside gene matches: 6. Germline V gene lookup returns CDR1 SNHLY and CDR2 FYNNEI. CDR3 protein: CASSFSGGAREQYF. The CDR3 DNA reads TGTGCCAGCAGTTTTAGCGGGGGGGCGCGCGAGCAGTACTTC.

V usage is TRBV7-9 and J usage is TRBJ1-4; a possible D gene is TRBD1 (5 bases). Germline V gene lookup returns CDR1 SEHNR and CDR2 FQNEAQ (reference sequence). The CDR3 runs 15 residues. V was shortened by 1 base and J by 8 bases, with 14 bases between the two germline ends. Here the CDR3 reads CASSLVLGSGEKLFF. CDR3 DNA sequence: TGTGCCAGCAGCTTAGTATTGGGGTCAGGGGAAAAACTGTTTTTT.

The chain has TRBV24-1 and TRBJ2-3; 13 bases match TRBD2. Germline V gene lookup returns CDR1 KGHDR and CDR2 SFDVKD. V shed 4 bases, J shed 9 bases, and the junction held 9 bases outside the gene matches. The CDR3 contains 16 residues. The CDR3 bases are TGTGCCACCAGTGACCTACTAGCGGGGGGGCCGGGAACGCAGTATTTT. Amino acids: CATSDLLAGGPGTQYF.